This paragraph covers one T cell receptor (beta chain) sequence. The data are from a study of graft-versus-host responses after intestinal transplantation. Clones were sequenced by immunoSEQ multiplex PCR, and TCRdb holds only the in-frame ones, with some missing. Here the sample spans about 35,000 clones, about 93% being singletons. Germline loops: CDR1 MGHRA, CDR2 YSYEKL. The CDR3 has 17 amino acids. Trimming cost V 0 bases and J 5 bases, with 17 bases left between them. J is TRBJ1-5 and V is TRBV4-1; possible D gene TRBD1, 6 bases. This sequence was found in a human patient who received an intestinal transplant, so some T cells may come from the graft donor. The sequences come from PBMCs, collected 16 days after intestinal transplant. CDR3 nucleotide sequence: TGCGCCAGCAGCCAAGACACCCGGGACACGAGGTATCAGCCCCAGCATTTT. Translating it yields CASSQDTRDTRYQPQHF.